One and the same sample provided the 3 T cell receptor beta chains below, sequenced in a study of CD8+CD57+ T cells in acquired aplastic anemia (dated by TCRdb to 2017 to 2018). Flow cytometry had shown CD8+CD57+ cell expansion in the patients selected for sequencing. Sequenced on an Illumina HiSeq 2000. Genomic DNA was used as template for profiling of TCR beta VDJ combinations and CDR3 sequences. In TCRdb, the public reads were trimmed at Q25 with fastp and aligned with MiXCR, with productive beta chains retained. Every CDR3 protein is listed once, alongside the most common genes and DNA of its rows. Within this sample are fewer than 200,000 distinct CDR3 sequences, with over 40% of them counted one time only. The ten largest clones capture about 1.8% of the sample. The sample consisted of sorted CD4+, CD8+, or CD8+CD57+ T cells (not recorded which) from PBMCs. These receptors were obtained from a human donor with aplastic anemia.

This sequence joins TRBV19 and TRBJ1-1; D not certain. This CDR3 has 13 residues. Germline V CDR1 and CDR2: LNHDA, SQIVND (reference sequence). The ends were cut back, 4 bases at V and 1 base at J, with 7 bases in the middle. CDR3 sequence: CASSSSPNTEAFF. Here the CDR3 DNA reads TGTGCCAGTAGTAGCTCACCGAACACTGAAGCTTTCTTT.

The CDR3 loop reads CSAVSPSRAKVEQYF. The CDR3 coding sequence is TGCAGTGCCGTCTCGCCCTCGAGGGCCAAGGTCGAGCAGTACTTC. The rearrangement links TRBV20-1 to TRBJ2-7, with D maybe TRBD2 (5 bases). The CDR3 spans 15 residues. The germline CDR1 and CDR2 sequences are DFQATT and SNEGSKA (reference sequence). Trimming left V 6 bases short and J 6 bases short, with 24 bases between.

DNA of the CDR3: TGTGCCAGCAGCTTAGCGCTAAGCAGTGAAGCTTTCTTT. The encoded protein is CASSLALSSEAFF. The V call is TRBV7-9, the J call TRBJ1-1; D gene unclear. The V and J ends lost 0 bases and 7 bases respectively, with 9 bases between them. The CDR3 runs 13 residues. Germline V gene sequence: CDR1 SEHNR, CDR2 FQNEAQ (reference sequence).